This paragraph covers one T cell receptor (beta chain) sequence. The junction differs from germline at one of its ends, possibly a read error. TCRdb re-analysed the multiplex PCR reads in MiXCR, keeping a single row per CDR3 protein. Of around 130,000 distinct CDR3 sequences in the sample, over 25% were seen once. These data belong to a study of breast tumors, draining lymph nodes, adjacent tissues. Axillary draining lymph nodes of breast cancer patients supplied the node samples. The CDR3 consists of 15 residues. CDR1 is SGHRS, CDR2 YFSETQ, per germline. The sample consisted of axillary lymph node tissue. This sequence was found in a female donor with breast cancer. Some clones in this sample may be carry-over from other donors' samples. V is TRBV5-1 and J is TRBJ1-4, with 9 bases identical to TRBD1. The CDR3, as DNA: TGCGCCAGCAGCAAGCCGGACAGGGGTAATGGAAAACTGTTTTTT. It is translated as CASSKPDRGNGKLFF. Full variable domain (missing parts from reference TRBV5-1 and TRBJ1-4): KAGVTQTPRYLIKTRGQQVTLSCSPISGHRSVSWYQQTPGQGLQFLFEYFSETQRNKGNFPGRFSGRQFSNSRSEMNVSTLELGDSALYLCASSKPDRGNGKLFFGSGTQLSVL.